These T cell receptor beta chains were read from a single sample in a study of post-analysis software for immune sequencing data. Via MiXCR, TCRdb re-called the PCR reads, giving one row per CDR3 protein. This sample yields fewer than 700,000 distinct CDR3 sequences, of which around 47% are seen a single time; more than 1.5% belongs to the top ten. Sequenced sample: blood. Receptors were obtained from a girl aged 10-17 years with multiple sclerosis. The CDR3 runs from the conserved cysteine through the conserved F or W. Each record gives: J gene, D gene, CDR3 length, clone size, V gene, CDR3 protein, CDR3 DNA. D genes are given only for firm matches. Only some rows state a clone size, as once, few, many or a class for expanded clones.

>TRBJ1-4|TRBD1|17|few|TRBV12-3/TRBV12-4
CASSDNRGRGANEKLFF
TGTGCCAGCAGTGATAACAGGGGGCGCGGGGCTAATGAAAAACTGTTTTTT
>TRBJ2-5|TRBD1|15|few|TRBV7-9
CASSALTGLQETQYF
TGTGCCAGCAGCGCCCTGACAGGGCTTCAAGAGACCCAGTACTTC
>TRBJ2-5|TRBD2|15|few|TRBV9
CASSLLAGGPQTQYF
TGTGCCAGCAGCCTGTTGGCGGGAGGCCCCCAGACCCAGTACTTC
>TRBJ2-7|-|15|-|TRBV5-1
CASSIGGGVKYEQYF
TGCGCCAGCAGCATCGGAGGTGGGGTTAAATACGAGCAGTACTTC
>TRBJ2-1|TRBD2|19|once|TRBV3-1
CASSARLMGMGGGYNEQFF
TGTGCCAGCAGCGCCCGACTAATGGGAATGGGGGGGGGCTACAATGAGCAGTTCTTC
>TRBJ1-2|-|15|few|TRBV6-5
CASSTGRGSGYGYTF
TGTGCCAGCAGTACTGGACGGGGCTCAGGCTATGGCTACACCTTC
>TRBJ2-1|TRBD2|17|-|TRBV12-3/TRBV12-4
CASSPGTTRSSYNEQFF
TGTGCCAGCAGTCCCGGGACTACCCGAAGCTCCTACAATGAGCAGTTCTTC
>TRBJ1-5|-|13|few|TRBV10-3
CAISDKDNQPQHF
TGTGCCATCAGCGATAAGGACAATCAGCCCCAGCATTTT
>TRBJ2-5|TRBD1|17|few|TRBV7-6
CASSLTPTGVNQETQYF
TGTGCCAGCAGCTTAACCCCCACAGGGGTCAACCAAGAGACCCAGTACTTC
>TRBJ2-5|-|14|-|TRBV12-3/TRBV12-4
CASRKTPGKETQYF
TGTGCCAGCAGGAAGACGCCGGGAAAAGAGACCCAGTACTTC
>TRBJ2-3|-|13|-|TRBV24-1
CVTSTLGVDTQYF
TGTGTCACCAGCACCCTGGGCGTGGATACGCAGTATTTT
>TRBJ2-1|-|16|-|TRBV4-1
CASSPQSQGGDNEQFF
TGCGCCAGCAGCCCCCAATCTCAAGGGGGGGACAATGAGCAGTTCTTC
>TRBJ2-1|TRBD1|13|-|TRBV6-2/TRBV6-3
CASSDREYNEQFF
TGTGCCAGCAGTGACAGGGAATACAATGAGCAGTTCTTC
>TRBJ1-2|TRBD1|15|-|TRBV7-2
CASSSWTGGRDGYTF
TGTGCCAGCAGCTCTTGGACAGGGGGGAGGGATGGCTACACCTTC
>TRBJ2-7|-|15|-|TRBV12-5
CASGLKAGDTYEQYF
TGTGCTAGTGGTTTGAAGGCAGGGGATACCTACGAGCAGTACTTC
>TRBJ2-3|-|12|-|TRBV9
CASSVRADTQYF
TGTGCCAGCAGCGTGCGGGCAGATACGCAGTATTTT
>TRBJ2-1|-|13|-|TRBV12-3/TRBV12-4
CASSPTTDNEQFF
TGTGCCAGCAGTCCAACGACAGACAATGAGCAGTTCTTC
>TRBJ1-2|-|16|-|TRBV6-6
CASIWGRGAGNYGYTF
TGTGCCAGCATTTGGGGCCGGGGAGCGGGGAACTATGGCTACACCTTC
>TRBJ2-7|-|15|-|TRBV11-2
CASSLTSGITYEQYF
TGTGCCAGCAGCTTAACCTCAGGGATCACCTACGAGCAGTACTTC
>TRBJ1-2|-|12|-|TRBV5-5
CASSLWGYGYTF
TGTGCCAGCAGCTTGTGGGGGTATGGCTACACCTTC
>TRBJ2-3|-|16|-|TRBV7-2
CASSFWGGGGTDTQYF
TGTGCCAGCAGCTTTTGGGGAGGGGGCGGCACAGATACGCAGTATTTT
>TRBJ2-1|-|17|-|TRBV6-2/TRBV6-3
CASSYRGLPWGWREQFF
TGTGCCAGCAGTTACAGGGGATTACCTTGGGGGTGGAGGGAGCAGTTCTTC
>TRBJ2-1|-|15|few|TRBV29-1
CSAPREVIDGNEQFF
TGCAGCGCCCCAAGAGAGGTAATTGATGGCAATGAGCAGTTCTTC
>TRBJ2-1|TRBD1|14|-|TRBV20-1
CSALGTGSYNEQFF
TGCAGTGCTCTCGGGACAGGCTCCTACAATGAGCAGTTCTTC
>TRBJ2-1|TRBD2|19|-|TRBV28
CASSLRGLAVEGSYNEQFF
TGTGCCAGCAGTTTACGGGGACTAGCGGTTGAGGGCTCCTACAATGAGCAGTTCTTC
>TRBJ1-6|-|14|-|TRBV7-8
CASSLSDPGSPLHF
TGTGCCAGCAGCTTATCCGACCCGGGCTCACCCCTCCACTTT
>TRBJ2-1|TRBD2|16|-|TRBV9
CASNQGGVAGYNEQFF
TGTGCCAGCAACCAAGGTGGAGTAGCGGGATATAATGAGCAGTTCTTC
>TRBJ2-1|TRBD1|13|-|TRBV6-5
CASRKLQGGEQFF
TGTGCCAGCAGGAAATTACAGGGGGGCGAGCAGTTCTTC
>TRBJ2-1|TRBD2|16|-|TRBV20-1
CSVPFLAGGRYNEQFF
TGCAGTGTTCCGTTTTTAGCGGGGGGGAGATACAATGAGCAGTTCTTC
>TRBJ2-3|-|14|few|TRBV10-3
CAISVQPSTDTQYF
TGTGCCATCAGTGTTCAGCCCTCCACAGATACGCAGTATTTT
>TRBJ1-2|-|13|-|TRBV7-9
CASSSAGQDGYTF
TGTGCCAGCAGCTCCGCAGGTCAGGATGGCTACACCTTC
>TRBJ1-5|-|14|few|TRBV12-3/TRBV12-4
CASTLVGEVQPQHF
TGTGCCAGCACTCTGGTAGGAGAGGTTCAGCCCCAGCATTTT
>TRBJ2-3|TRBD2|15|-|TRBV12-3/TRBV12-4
CASSQTSGRAYTQYF
TGTGCCAGCAGTCAAACTAGCGGGAGAGCGTATACGCAGTATTTT